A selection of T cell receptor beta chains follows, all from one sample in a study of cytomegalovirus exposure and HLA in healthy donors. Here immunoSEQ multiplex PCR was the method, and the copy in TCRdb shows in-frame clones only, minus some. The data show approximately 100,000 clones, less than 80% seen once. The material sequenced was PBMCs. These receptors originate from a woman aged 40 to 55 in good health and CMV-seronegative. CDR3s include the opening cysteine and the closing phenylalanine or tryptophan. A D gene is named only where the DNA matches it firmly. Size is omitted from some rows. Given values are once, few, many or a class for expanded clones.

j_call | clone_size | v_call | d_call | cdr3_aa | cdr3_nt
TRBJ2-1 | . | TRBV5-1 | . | CASSSDWNNEQFF | TGCGCCAGCAGCTCGGACTGGAACAATGAGCAGTTCTTC
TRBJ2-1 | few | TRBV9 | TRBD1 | CASSVVPEGDRRVDEQFF | TGTGCCAGCAGCGTAGTCCCCGAGGGGGACAGGAGGGTTGATGAGCAGTTCTTC
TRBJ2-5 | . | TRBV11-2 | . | CASSLDLGHTVAQYF | TGTGCCAGCAGCTTAGATCTGGGACACACCGTGGCCCAGTACTTC
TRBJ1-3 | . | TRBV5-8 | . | CASSHDSSSGNTIYF | TGTGCCAGCAGTCATGACTCCAGCTCTGGAAACACCATATATTTT
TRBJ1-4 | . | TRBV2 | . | CASRLEKLFF | TGTGCCAGCCGGTTGGAAAAACTGTTTTTT
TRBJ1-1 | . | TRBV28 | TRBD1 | CASSSPGTAITEAFF | TGTGCCAGCAGTTCCCCCGGGACAGCCATCACTGAAGCTTTCTTT
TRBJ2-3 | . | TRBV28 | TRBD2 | CASQAGGSTDTQYF | TGTGCCAGCCAGGCGGGAGGCTCCACAGATACGCAGTATTTT
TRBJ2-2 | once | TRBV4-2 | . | CASSQDGGMEGSGELFF | TGTGCCAGCAGCCAAGATGGGGGGATGGAAGGAAGCGGGGAGCTGTTTTTT
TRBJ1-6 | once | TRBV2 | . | CASSEARGGPPLHF | TGTGCCAGCAGTGAAGCGCGGGGTGGTCCACCCCTCCACTTT
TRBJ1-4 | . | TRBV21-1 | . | CASSITGGRSEKLFF | TGTGCCAGCAGCATTACAGGGGGCAGGAGTGAAAAACTGTTTTTT
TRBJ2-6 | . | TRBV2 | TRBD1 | CASRTGGAGANVLTF | TGTGCCAGCCGAACAGGGGGCGCTGGGGCCAACGTCCTGACTTTC
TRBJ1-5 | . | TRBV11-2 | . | CASSPVAVDQPQHF | TGTGCCAGCAGCCCGGTTGCGGTGGATCAGCCCCAGCATTTT
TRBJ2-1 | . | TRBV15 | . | CATSRDNIVLWQFF | TGTGCCACCAGCAGAGATAATATAGTGTTGTGGCAGTTCTTC
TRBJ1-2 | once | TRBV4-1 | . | CASSQDAWTMRYGYTF | TGCGCCAGCAGCCAAGATGCCTGGACAATGCGCTATGGCTACACCTTC
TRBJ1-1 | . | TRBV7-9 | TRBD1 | CASSFRTGWNTEAFF | TGTGCCAGCAGCTTCCGGACAGGATGGAACACTGAAGCTTTCTTT
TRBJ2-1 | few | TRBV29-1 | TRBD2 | CSVGLAGLYNEQFF | TGCAGCGTTGGGCTAGCGGGGCTCTACAATGAGCAGTTCTTC
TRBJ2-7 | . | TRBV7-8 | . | CASSPHENYEQYF | TGTGCCAGCAGCCCTCATGAAAACTACGAGCAGTACTTC
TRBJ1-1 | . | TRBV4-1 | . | CASSQVAGAMNTEAFF | TGCGCCAGCAGCCAAGTCGCAGGGGCCATGAACACTGAAGCTTTCTTT
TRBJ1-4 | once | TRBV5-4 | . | CASSPRGAQGVEKLFF | TGTGCCAGCAGCCCCCGGGGGGCCCAGGGTGTCGAAAAACTGTTTTTT
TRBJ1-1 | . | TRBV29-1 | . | CSVETTPNTEAFF | TGCAGCGTAGAGACAACGCCGAACACTGAAGCTTTCTTT
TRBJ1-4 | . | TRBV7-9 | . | CASSLAGRTNEKLFF | TGTGCCAGCAGCTTAGCCGGGAGAACTAATGAAAAACTGTTTTTT
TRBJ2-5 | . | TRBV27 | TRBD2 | CASTFGGDQYF | TGTGCCAGCACCTTTGGGGGGGACCAGTACTTC
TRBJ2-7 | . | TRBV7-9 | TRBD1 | CSSSGGQGEYEQYF | TGTTCCAGCAGCGGGGGACAGGGGGAGTACGAGCAGTACTTC
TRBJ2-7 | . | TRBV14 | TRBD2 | CASSPPGVAGVSGEQYF | TGTGCCAGCAGCCCCCCAGGGGTAGCGGGGGTTTCGGGGGAGCAGTACTTC
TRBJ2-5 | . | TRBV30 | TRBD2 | CAWSVGTSVQETQYF | TGTGCCTGGAGTGTCGGGACTAGCGTACAAGAGACCCAGTACTTC
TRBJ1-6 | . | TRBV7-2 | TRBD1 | CASSFEARAGGRSPLHF | TGTGCCAGCAGCTTCGAGGCAAGAGCAGGGGGGAGGTCACCCCTCCACTTT
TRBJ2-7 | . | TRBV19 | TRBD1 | CASSRFGTGQSYEQYF | TGTGCCAGTAGTAGATTTGGTACGGGACAGTCCTACGAGCAGTACTTC
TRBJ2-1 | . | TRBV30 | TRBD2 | CAWSVSSGRAYEQFF | TGTGCCTGGAGTGTATCCAGCGGGAGGGCTTATGAGCAGTTCTTC